The present T cell receptor (beta chain) was sequenced within a study of shared clonotypes between healthy human individuals. For the study at large: Three plates were used per donor for CD4 naive, three for CD4 memory, two for CD8 naive and one for CD8 memory.

Data came from immunoSEQ multiplex PCR; TCRdb stores just in-frame clones and leaves some out. The sample lists 2 million to 2.5 million clones, around 95% occurring once. Study results and limitations: Rarefaction showed sorted-subset sequencing was incomplete despite large depth. Shared across a few donors were around 5% of the naive CD4 clonotypes.

This clone was detected once. Its antigen is currently unknown. This receptor was taken from a man aged 18 to 35 in good health. Sequenced: naive CD4+ T cells sorted from blood. As to subset: CD45RA+ positively selected.

CDR3 DNA sequence: TGTGCCAGCAGTGAAAGGGAATTAGGCTACACCTTC. Protein product: CASSERELGYTF. The chain has TRBV6-1 and TRBJ1-2, with D unclear. Trimming cost V 2 bases and J 8 bases, with 9 bases left between them. CDR1 and CDR2 (germline): MNHNS, SASEGT. The CDR3 runs 12 residues.